This T cell receptor (beta chain) was identified in a study of regulatory T cells in long-lasting Graves disease. Overall study: Graves' disease counted as persistent after over 5 years of antithyroid drugs with positive TSH receptor antibodies.

Both iRepertoire HTBI primers and Arm-PCR of CDR3 regions were used to build the TCR beta libraries. TCRdb processed the multiplex PCR reads anew with MiXCR; each CDR3 protein has one entry. The sample consists of approximately 350,000 distinct CDR3 sequences, roughly 23% of them appearing once. The V end was cut by 2 bases, the J end by 4 bases, with 9 bases between. Germline V CDR1 and CDR2: MNHEY, SVGEGT. This CDR3 region has 13 residues. Time point given: persistent/refractory GD, antithyroid drugs over 5 years with positive TRAb. Generation of the TCR library employed RNA extracted from PBMCs. Many counts were recorded for this clonotype. Its antigen is still unknown. Study-level points and caveats: Persistent Graves' patients showed reduced TCR diversity versus newly diagnosed patients. Limited sample numbers may have lowered accuracy.

This TCR came from a woman between 40 and 55 years old with Graves disease. The sample here was peripheral blood mononuclear cells (PBMCs), taken when the disease was refractory, from a patient treated with antithyroid drugs. The gene calls are TRBV6-2 or TRBV6-3 and TRBJ2-7; D might be TRBD1 or TRBD2, each matching 6 bases. The CDR3 protein is CASSYAGTYEQYF. For the CDR3, the DNA is TGTGCCAGCAGTTACGCGGGGACATACGAGCAGTACTTC.